One TCR beta chain is described in this entry. Antigen unknown. CD4+ cells underwent separation, giving CD45RA+ naive and CD45RA-negative memory subsets. Germline CDR1 MNHNY, CDR2 SVGAGI (reference sequence). The CDR3 contains 15 residues. The junction had 7 bases not matched to a gene; V was cut back by 6 bases and J by 1 base. Produced via immunoSEQ multiplex PCR; TCRdb's table is partial and in-frame only. The sample lists approximately 2,300,000 clones; 80% to 95% were seen once. The data originate from a study of shared clonotypes between healthy human individuals. Study overall: CD8 memory received one plate per donor, CD8 naive two, CD4 memory three and CD4 naive three.

Study results and caveats: The sole specimen, blood, was sampled, and tissue repertoires likely differ. The diversity represented, both genetic and in exposure history, was limited by few donors.

The chain carries TRBV6-6 and TRBJ2-7; 9 nucleotides match TRBD1. Source material: naive CD4+ T cells from PBMCs. Indicated subset: CD45RA+ positively selected. The TCR was taken from a man aged 18-30 years in good health. Some clones in this sample may be carry-over from other donors' samples. DNA of the CDR3: TGTGCCAGCAGAGACTCTGGACAGGGGTCCTACGAGCAGTACTTC. This codes for CASRDSGQGSYEQYF.